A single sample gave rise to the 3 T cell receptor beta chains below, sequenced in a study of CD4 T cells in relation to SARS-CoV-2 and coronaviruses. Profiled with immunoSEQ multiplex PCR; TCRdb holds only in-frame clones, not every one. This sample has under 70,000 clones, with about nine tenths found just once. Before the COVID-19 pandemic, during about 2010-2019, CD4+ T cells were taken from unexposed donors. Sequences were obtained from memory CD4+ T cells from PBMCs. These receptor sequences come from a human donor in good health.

The CDR3 DNA is TGTGCCAGCAGCCTGACTAGCGGGATAAACACCGGGGAGCTGTTTTTT. The encoded protein is CASSLTSGINTGELFF. V is TRBV2 and J is TRBJ2-2; 11 nucleotides agree with TRBD2. The CDR3 is 16 residues long. With V trimmed by 6 bases and J by 2 bases, 5 bases remained unmatched. Germline lookup yields CDR1 SNHLY and CDR2 FYNNEI. Filled out from reference TRBV2 and TRBJ2-2, the complete variable domain reads EPEVTQTPSHQVTQMGQEVILRCVPISNHLYFYWYRQILGQKVEFLVSFYNNEISEKSEIFDDQFSVERPDGSNFTLKIRSTKLEDSAMYFCASSLTSGINTGELFFGEGSRLTVL.

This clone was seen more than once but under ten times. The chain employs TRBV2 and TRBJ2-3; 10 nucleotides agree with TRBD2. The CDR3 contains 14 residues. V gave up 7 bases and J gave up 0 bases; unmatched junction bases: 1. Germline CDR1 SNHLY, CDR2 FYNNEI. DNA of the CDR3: TGTGCCAGCAAGACTAGCGGGAGCACAGATACGCAGTATTTT. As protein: CASKTSGSTDTQYF.

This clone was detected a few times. CDR3 sequence: CASSQGTSENYEQYF. In DNA form, the CDR3 reads TGTGCCAGCAGCCAAGGGACTAGCGAAAACTACGAGCAGTACTTC. The rearrangement links TRBV7-9 to TRBJ2-7; 10 bases match TRBD2. The CDR3 extends over 15 amino acids. With 5 bases clipped from V and 3 bases from J, the junction kept 7 bases outside the gene matches. Germline CDR1 SEHNR, CDR2 FQNEAQ (reference sequence).